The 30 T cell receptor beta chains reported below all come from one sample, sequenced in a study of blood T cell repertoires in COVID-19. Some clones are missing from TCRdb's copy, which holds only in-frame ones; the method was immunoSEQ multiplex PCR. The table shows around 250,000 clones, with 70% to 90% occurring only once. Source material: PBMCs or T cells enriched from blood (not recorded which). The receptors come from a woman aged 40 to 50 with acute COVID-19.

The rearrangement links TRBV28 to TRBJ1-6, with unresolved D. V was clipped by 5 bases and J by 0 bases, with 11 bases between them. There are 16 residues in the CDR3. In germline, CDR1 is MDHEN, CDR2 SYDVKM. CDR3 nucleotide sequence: TGTGCCAGCAGTCCCGCGGTGAGCTCCTATAATTCACCCCTCCACTTT. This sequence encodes CASSPAVSSYNSPLHF.

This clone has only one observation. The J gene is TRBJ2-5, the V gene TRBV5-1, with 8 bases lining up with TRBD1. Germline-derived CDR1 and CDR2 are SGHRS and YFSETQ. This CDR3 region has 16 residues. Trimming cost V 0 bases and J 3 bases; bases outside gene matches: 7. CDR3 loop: CASSLAGQGLEETQYF. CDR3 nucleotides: TGCGCCAGCAGCTTGGCCGGACAGGGACTTGAAGAGACCCAGTACTTC.

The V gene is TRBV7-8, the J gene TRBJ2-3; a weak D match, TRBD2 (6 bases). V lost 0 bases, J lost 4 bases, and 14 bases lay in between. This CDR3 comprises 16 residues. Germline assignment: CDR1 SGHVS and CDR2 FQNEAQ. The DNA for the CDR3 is TGTGCCAGCAGCTTAGCGCCGGGAGCGGGCGCAGATACGCAGTATTTT. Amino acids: CASSLAPGAGADTQYF.

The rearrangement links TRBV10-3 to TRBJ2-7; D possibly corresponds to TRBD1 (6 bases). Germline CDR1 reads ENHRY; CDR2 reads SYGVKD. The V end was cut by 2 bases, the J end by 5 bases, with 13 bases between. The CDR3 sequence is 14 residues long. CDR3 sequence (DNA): TGTGCCATCAGTGAGATGGGACAAGAGCACGAGCAGTACTTC. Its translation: CAISEMGQEHEQYF.

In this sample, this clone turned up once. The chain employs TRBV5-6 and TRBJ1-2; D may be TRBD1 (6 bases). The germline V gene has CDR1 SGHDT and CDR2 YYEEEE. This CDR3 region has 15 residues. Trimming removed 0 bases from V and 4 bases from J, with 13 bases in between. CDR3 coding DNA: TGTGCCAGCAGCTTGGGGACAGCAAGCGTCTATGGCTACACCTTC. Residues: CASSLGTASVYGYTF.

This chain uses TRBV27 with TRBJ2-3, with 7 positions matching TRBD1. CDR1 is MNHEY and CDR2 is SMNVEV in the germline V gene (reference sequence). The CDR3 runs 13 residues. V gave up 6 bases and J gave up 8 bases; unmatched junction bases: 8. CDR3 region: CASRWTGLGTQYF. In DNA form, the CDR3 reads TGTGCCAGCAGGTGGACAGGTCTCGGTACGCAGTATTTT.

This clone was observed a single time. The CDR3 nucleotides are TGTGCCAGCAGTTCACTGGGACAGTTTTGGGAAAAACTGTTTTTT. It specifies CASSSLGQFWEKLFF. The chain uses TRBV27 and TRBJ1-4, with 7 bases lining up with TRBD1. The CDR3 runs to 15 residues. Trimming removed 4 bases from V and 8 bases from J; junction bases left unmatched: 10. Germline V gene sequence: CDR1 MNHEY, CDR2 SMNVEV (reference sequence).

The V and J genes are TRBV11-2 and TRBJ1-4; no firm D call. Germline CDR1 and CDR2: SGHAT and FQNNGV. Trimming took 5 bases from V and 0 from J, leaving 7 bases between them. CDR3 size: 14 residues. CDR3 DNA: TGTGCCAGCAGCCCAGGCGCAACTAATGAAAAACTGTTTTTT. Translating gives CASSPGATNEKLFF.

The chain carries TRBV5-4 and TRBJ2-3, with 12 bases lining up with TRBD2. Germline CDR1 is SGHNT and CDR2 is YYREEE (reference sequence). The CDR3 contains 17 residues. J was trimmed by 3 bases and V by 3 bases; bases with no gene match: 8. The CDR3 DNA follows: TGTGCCAGCAGCTCCTTCCTAGCGGGAGGGATAACAGATACGCAGTATTTT. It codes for CASSSFLAGGITDTQYF. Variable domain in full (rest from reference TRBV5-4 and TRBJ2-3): ETGVTQSPTHLIKTRGQQVTLRCSSQSGHNTVSWYQQALGQGPQFIFQYYREEENGRGNFPPRFSGLQFPNYSSELNVNALELDDSALYLCASSSFLAGGITDTQYFGPGTRLTVL.

The CDR3 loop is CASTKGASNGYTF. The DNA for the CDR3 is TGTGCCAGCACCAAAGGGGCGTCGAATGGCTACACCTTC. V gene TRBV12-3 or TRBV12-4 combines with J gene TRBJ1-2; perhaps TRBD1 as D (5 bases). V gave up 7 bases and J gave up 6 bases, with 15 bases separating them. The CDR3 contains 13 residues.

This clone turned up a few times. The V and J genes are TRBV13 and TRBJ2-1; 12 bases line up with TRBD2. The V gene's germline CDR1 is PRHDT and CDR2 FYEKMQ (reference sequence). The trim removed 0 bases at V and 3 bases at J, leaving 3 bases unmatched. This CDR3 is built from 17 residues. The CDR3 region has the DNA TGTGCCAGCAGCTTAGGGACTAGCGGGAGATTCTACAATGAGCAGTTCTTC. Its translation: CASSLGTSGRFYNEQFF.

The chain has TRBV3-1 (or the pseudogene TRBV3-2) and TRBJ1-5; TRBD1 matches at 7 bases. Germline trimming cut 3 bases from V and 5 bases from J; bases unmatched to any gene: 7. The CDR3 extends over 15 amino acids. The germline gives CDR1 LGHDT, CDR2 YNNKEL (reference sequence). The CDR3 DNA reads TGTGCCAGCAGCCAGACCCGGGACAGTTATCAGCCCCAGCATTTT. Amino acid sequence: CASSQTRDSYQPQHF.

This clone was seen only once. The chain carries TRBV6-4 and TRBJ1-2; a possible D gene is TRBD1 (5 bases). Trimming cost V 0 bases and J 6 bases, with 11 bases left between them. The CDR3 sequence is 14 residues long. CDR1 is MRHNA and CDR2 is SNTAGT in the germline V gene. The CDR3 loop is CASSDSAGRDGYTF. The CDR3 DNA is TGTGCCAGCAGTGACTCGGCAGGGAGGGATGGCTACACCTTC.

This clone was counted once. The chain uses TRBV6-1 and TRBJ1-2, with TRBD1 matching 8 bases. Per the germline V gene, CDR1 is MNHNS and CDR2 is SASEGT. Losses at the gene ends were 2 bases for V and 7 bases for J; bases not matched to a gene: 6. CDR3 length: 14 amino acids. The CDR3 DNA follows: TGTGCCAGCAGTGAAATAGAGACAGGGGTTGGCTACACCTTC. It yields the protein CASSEIETGVGYTF.

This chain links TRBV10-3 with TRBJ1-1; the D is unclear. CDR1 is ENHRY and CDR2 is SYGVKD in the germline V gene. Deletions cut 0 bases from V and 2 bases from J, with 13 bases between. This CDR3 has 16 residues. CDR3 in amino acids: CAISESSRRSNTEAFF. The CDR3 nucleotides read TGTGCCATCAGTGAGTCGAGTAGAAGGAGCAACACTGAAGCTTTCTTT.

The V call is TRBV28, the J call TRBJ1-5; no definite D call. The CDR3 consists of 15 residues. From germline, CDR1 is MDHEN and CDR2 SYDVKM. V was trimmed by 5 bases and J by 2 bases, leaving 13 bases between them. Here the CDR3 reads CASSEAVAGNQPQHF. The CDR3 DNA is TGTGCCAGCAGTGAGGCCGTTGCGGGCAATCAGCCCCAGCATTTT.

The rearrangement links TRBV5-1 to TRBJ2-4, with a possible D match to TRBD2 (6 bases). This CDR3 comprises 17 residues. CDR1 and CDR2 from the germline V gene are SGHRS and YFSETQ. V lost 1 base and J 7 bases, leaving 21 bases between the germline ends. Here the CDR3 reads CASSLLGRGTYTNIQYF. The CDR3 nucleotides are TGCGCCAGCAGCTTGTTAGGTCGGGGGACTTATACGAACATTCAGTACTTC. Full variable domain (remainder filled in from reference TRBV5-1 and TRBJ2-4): KAGVTQTPRYLIKTRGQQVTLSCSPISGHRSVSWYQQTPGQGLQFLFEYFSETQRNKGNFPGRFSGRQFSNSRSEMNVSTLELGDSALYLCASSLLGRGTYTNIQYFGAGTRLSVL.

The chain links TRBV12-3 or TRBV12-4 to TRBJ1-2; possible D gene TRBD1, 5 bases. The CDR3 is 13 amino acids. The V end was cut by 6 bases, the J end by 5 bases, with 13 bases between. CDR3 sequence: CASSGGGTYGYTF. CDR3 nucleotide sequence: TGTGCCAGCAGCGGGGGGGGGACTTATGGCTACACCTTC.

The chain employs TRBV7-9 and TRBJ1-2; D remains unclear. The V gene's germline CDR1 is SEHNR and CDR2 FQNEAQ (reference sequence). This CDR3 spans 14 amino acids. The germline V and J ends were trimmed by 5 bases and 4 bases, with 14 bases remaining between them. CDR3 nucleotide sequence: TGTGCCAGCAGCCCGCCGGGAGGCGCCTATGGCTACACCTTC. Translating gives CASSPPGGAYGYTF.

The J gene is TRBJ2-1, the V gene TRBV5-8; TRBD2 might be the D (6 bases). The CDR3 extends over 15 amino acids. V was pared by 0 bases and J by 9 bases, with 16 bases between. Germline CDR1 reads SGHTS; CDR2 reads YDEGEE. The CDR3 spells CASSLGRRGIGEQFF. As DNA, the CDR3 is TGTGCCAGCAGCTTGGGCCGACGGGGGATCGGTGAGCAGTTCTTC.

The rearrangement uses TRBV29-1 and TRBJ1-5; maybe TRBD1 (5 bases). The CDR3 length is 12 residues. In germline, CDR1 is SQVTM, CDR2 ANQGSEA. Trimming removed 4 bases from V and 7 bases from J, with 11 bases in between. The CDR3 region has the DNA TGCAGCGTTGGGGCGTCAGGGCAGCCCCAGCATTTT. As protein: CSVGASGQPQHF. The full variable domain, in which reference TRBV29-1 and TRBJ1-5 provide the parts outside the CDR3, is SAVISQKPSRDICQRGTSLTIQCQVDSQVTMMFWYRQQPGQSLTLIATANQGSEATYESGFVIDKFPISRPNLTFSTLTVSNMSPEDSSIYLCSVGASGQPQHFGDGTRLSIL.

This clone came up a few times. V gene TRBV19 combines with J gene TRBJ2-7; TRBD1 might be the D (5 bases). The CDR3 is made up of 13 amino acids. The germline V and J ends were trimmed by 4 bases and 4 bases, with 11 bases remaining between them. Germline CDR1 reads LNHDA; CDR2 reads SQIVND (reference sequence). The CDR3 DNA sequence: TGTGCCAGTAGTAACCCAGGGTCGTACGAGCAGTACTTC. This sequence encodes CASSNPGSYEQYF.

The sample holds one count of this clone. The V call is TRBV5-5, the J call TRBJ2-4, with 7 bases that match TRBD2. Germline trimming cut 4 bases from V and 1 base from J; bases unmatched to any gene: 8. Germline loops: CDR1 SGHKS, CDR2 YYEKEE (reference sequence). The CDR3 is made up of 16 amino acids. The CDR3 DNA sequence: TGTGCCAGCAGCGGGACTTGGGGAGGGGCCAAAAACATTCAGTACTTC. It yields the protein CASSGTWGGAKNIQYF.

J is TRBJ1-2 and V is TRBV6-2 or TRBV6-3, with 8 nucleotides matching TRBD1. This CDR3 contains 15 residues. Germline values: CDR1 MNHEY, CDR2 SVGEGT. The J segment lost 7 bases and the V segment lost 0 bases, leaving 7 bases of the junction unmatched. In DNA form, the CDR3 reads TGTGCCAGCAGTTACTCGGGCGGACAGGGCTCTGGCTACACCTTC. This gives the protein CASSYSGGQGSGYTF.

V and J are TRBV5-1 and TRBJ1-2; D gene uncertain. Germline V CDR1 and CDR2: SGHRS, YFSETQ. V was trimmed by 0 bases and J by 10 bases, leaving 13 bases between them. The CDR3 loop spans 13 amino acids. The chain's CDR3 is CASSLVPYVDYTF. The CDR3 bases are TGCGCCAGCAGCTTGGTACCCTATGTCGACTACACCTTC.

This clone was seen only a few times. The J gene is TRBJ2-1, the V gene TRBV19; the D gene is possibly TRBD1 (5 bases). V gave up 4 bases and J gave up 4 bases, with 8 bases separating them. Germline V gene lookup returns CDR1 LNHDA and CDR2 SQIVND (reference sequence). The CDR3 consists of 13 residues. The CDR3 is CASSRRQYNEQFF. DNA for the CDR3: TGTGCCAGTAGTAGGCGACAGTACAATGAGCAGTTCTTC.

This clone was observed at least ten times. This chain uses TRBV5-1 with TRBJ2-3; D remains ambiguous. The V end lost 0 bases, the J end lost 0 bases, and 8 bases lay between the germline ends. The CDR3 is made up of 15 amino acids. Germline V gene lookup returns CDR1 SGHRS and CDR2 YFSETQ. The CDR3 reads CASSLVESSTDTQYF. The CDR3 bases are TGCGCCAGCAGCTTGGTGGAGTCTAGCACAGATACGCAGTATTTT.

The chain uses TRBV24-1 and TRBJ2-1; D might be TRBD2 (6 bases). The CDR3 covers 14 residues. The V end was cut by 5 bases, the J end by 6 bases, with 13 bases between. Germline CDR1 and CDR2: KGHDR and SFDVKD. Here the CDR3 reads CATSGPGLRNEQFF. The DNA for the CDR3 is TGTGCCACCAGTGGGCCGGGACTCCGCAATGAGCAGTTCTTC.

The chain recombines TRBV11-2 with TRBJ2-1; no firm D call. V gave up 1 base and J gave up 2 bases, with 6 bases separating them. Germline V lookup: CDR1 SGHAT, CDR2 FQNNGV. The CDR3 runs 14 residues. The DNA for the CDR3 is TGTGCCAGCAGCTTAGGTTCGGCCTACAATGAGCAGTTCTTC. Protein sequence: CASSLGSAYNEQFF.

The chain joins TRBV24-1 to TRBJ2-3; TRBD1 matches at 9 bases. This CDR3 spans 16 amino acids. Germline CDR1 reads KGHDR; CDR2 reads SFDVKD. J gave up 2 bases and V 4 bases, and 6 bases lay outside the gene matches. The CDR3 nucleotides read TGTGCCACCAGTGACCCGGACAGGGGTGACACAGATACGCAGTATTTT. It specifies CATSDPDRGDTDTQYF.